The rows below give T cell receptor beta chains drawn from one sample of a study of blood T cell repertoires in COVID-19. Sequencing was performed with immunoSEQ multiplex PCR; in TCRdb, only in-frame clones are kept and a portion is missing. The data contain about 70,000 clones, approximately 90% of them singletons. Source material: peripheral blood. The receptors were sampled from a human donor in a cohort sampled during active COVID-19. Both conserved end residues are part of each CDR3. Fields, in order: J gene, V gene, D gene, clone size, CDR3 DNA, CDR3 protein. A D gene is named only where the DNA matches it firmly. Size is stated for part of the rows, as once, few or many counts, or as a class when the clone is expanded.

TRBJ2-1 TRBV24-1 NA NA TGTGCCACCAGTGGGGGGGACAGTCCAACCTACAATGAGCAGTTCTTC CATSGGDSPTYNEQFF
TRBJ1-1 TRBV7-9 NA once TGTGCCAGCAGCTCGGACAGCATGAACACTGAAGCTTTCTTT CASSSDSMNTEAFF
TRBJ2-3 TRBV5-1 TRBD2 NA TGCGCCAGCAGCGAAGGGACTAGCGGAAGCACAGATACGCAGTATTTT CASSEGTSGSTDTQYF
TRBJ1-2 TRBV6-5 NA NA TGTGCCAGCAGTCCCAGACAAGTTACTAACTATGGCTACACCTTC CASSPRQVTNYGYTF
TRBJ2-5 TRBV15 NA NA TGTGCCACCAGCAGAGAAGGGATGGCGAGGGCCCAGTACTTC CATSREGMARAQYF
TRBJ2-1 TRBV7-3 TRBD2 once TGTGCCAGCAGCCAATCCACAGCGGGAGGAAGCAATGAGCAGTTCTTC CASSQSTAGGSNEQFF
TRBJ2-2 TRBV5-1 NA NA TGCGCCAGCAGCTTGGCTATGGTCGGGGAGCTGTTTTTT CASSLAMVGELFF
TRBJ2-7 TRBV28 NA NA TGTGCCAGCAGTTTCGGAGGGGTTAGCTCCTACGAGCAGTACTTC CASSFGGVSSYEQYF
TRBJ1-2 TRBV7-2 TRBD1 many TGTGCCAGCAGCACCCCGGGACAGTTCTGGGGCTACACCTTC CASSTPGQFWGYTF
TRBJ1-2 TRBV27 NA NA TGTGCCAGCGGCTGGGGGGGCTTGCCTAACTATGGCTACACCTTC CASGWGGLPNYGYTF
TRBJ1-1 TRBV18 TRBD1 NA TGTGCCAGCTCAAGGGACAGGGGCCATACTGAAGCTTTCTTT CASSRDRGHTEAFF
TRBJ2-7 TRBV9 TRBD2 NA TGTGCCAGCAGCGTAGATCCCGGGGGGACCTATAGCTCCTACGAGCAGTACTTC CASSVDPGGTYSSYEQYF
TRBJ1-4 TRBV14 TRBD1 NA TGTGCCAGCAGCCCGGGGACAGCCTTTAATGAAAAACTGTTTTTT CASSPGTAFNEKLFF
TRBJ2-5 TRBV6-2/TRBV6-3 NA NA TGTGCCAGCAGTTACTCCGGAAGCCAGACTACCGAGACCCAGTACTTC CASSYSGSQTTETQYF
TRBJ1-6 TRBV6-6 NA NA TGTGCCAGCAGACCCGACAGGAATTCACCCCTCCACTTT CASRPDRNSPLHF